This T cell receptor beta chain was found in a study of T-cell memory formation after mild COVID-19. CDR1 and CDR2 from the germline V gene are SGHDT and YYEEEE. The CDR3 loop spans 13 amino acids. V dropped 0 bases and J dropped 8 bases, with 9 bases sitting between them. Study-wide findings and caveats: Pre-infection memory contained some responding clones, which suggested that cross-reactive memory had joined.

As regards this clonotype: Its antigen remains unknown.

A single record per CDR3 protein comes from TCRdb applying MiXCR to the 5' RACE reads. The sample holds approximately 400,000 distinct CDR3 sequences; approximately 24% are singletons and the top ten take around 9.5%. The clonotype was recovered from an adult woman who had mild COVID-19 (a few samples of this study predate the infection). Cell type and time point are not known. The V gene is TRBV5-6, the J gene TRBJ2-1; D not resolved. The sequenced sample consisted of PBMCs or a T cell subset sorted from them (not recorded which). CDR3 nucleotides: TGTGCCAGCAGCTTGGTGACGGGCCATGAGCAGTTCTTC. Amino acids: CASSLVTGHEQFF.